This entry features one T cell receptor (beta chain) sequence. The antigen remains undetermined. The source of the sample is a study of cytomegalovirus exposure and HLA in healthy donors. The primer mix had 60 Vbeta and 13 Jbeta primers. Profiled with immunoSEQ multiplex PCR; TCRdb holds only in-frame clones, not every one. In the table there are approximately 140,000 clones, roughly 80% of which are singletons. Findings of the study overall: Through in vitro validation, a few CMV-associated chains were shown to be specific for CMV antigens.

The CDR3 runs 15 residues. Trimming removed 0 bases at V and 3 bases at J, with 9 bases between. Germline lookup yields CDR1 MNHNS and CDR2 SASEGT. The origin of this receptor is a woman aged 40 to 49 in good health and CMV-seropositive. Sequenced material: PBMCs. The chain links TRBV6-1 to TRBJ1-5, with unresolved D. CDR3 DNA sequence: TGTGCCAGCAGTGAAGCGGTCGGGTTCAATCAGCCCCAGCATTTT. Encoded protein: CASSEAVGFNQPQHF.